This T cell receptor beta chain was recovered during a study of post-analysis software for immune sequencing data. As for the study in general: Patients with relapsing-remitting, secondary progressive and progressive-relapsing multiple sclerosis courses were all represented. Points from the study as a whole: Significantly decreased normalized Chao1 diversity was recorded for multiple sclerosis patients relative to controls. Four or five TRBV segments (TRBV5-6, TRBV5-1 and TRBV20-1 among them) occurred more frequently in patients than in controls. Under F measure analysis, samples from one preparation batch co-clustered strongly.

Germline values: CDR1 KGHDR, CDR2 SFDVKD. The CDR3 runs 13 residues. TCR beta cDNA libraries had unique molecular identifiers. TCRdb ran MiXCR on the PCR reads and lists one entry per CDR3 protein. In the table there are 750,000 to 900,000 distinct CDR3 sequences, about half of which are singletons. Points on this clonotype: The antigen is unknown. One end of the junction is discordant with germline, which a read error may explain.

The chain uses TRBV24-1 and TRBJ2-1; D is possibly TRBD1 (5 bases). Sequences were obtained from blood. This TCR was recovered from a girl aged 5 to 17 with multiple sclerosis. This CDR3 is CAASEGVSLEQFF. CDR3 bases: TGTGCCGCCAGTGAAGGGGTGTCCTTAGAGCAGTTCTTC.